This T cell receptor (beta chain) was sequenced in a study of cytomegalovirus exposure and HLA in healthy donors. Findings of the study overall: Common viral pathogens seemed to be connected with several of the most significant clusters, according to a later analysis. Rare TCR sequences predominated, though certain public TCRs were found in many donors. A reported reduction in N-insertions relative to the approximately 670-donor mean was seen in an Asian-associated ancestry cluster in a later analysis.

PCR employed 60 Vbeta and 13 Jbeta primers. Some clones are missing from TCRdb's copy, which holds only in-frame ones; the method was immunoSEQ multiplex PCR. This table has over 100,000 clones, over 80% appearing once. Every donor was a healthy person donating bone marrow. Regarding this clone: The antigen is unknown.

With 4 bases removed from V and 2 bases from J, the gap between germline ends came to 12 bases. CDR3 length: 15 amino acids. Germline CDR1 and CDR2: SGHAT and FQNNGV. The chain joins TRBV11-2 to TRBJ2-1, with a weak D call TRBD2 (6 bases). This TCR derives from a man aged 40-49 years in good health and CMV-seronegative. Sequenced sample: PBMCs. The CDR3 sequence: CASSSAGSTYNEQFF. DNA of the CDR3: TGTGCCAGCAGCTCAGCGGGCAGTACCTACAATGAGCAGTTCTTC.